The rows below give T cell receptor beta chains drawn from one sample of a study of shared clonotypes between healthy human individuals. The data were produced by immunoSEQ multiplex PCR, yet TCRdb's version contains in-frame clones alone and is incomplete. The sample has some 2.1 million clones; about 95% are singletons. The sequencing input was naive CD4+ T cells sorted from blood. These receptors originate from a man younger than 35 in good health. Each CDR3 is given with its conserved first and last residue. Fields, in order: CDR3 DNA, CDR3 protein, clone size, V gene, D gene, J gene. A D gene is named only where the DNA matches it firmly. Only some rows state a clone size, as once, few, many or a class for expanded clones.

TGCGCCAGCAGGACTAGCGGAGCAGATACGCAGTATTTT | CASRTSGADTQYF | - | TRBV5-1 | TRBD2 | TRBJ2-3
TGTGCCAGCAGCTTAGGTGGGGTGGCTTTCTTT | CASSLGGVAFF | - | TRBV5-6 | - | TRBJ1-1
TGTGCCAGCAGCGTCCTAAGGGAACAGGGGTTTGGAAACACCATATATTTT | CASSVLREQGFGNTIYF | - | TRBV9 | TRBD1 | TRBJ1-3
TGCGCCAGCAGCTTGGAGTCCCCATCGAACACTGAAGCTTTCTTT | CASSLESPSNTEAFF | - | TRBV5-1 | - | TRBJ1-1
TGTGCCAGCTCACCACCGGCTCAAGCCTACGAGCAGTACTTC | CASSPPAQAYEQYF | - | TRBV18 | - | TRBJ2-7
TGTGCCAGCAGTTTACTCGAAGCTGGGAGGACTGAAGCTTTCTTT | CASSLLEAGRTEAFF | once | TRBV28 | - | TRBJ1-1
TGTGCCATCAGTTCGACTAGCCGAGAGACCCAGTACTTC | CAISSTSRETQYF | - | TRBV10-3 | TRBD2 | TRBJ2-5
TGTGCCTGGAATGTTATAAGTGATAGTCCAGCTTTCTTT | CAWNVISDSPAFF | - | TRBV30 | - | TRBJ1-1
TGTGCCAGCAGCTTCCAACTAGCGGGGAACACAGATACGCAGTATTTT | CASSFQLAGNTDTQYF | - | TRBV7-2 | TRBD2 | TRBJ2-3
TGCGCCAGCAGGAAAGGAGTTATGTCCTACAATGAGCAGTTCTTC | CASRKGVMSYNEQFF | - | TRBV10-2 | - | TRBJ2-1
TGCGCCAGCAGCCAAGGTCTAGCGGGAGGGCAAGAGACCCAGTACTTC | CASSQGLAGGQETQYF | - | TRBV4-3 | TRBD2 | TRBJ2-5
TGTGCCAGCAGGGAGAGGACCGAAGGTGAAGCTTTCTTT | CASRERTEGEAFF | - | TRBV27 | - | TRBJ1-1
TGTGCCAGCAGCATTGTAGCTAGCGGGGTGTTCAATGAGCAGTTCTTC | CASSIVASGVFNEQFF | - | TRBV7-2 | TRBD2 | TRBJ2-1
TGTGCCAGCAGCCCCGACCCAGGGGTCAACACTGAAGCTTTCTTT | CASSPDPGVNTEAFF | - | TRBV7-8 | - | TRBJ1-1
TGTGCCAGCTCACCACAACAGAACACTGAAGCTTTCTTT | CASSPQQNTEAFF | many | TRBV18 | - | TRBJ1-1
TGTGCCAGCAGTTTAGCGGGTCTCGGGTCACCCCTCCACTTT | CASSLAGLGSPLHF | - | TRBV28 | - | TRBJ1-6
TGCGCCAGCAGCTCTCCCAGGGAGGGCCGCTATGGCTACACCTTC | CASSSPREGRYGYTF | - | TRBV5-1 | - | TRBJ1-2
TGTGCCACCAATCACGCGACAGGGGACTATGGCTACACCTTC | CATNHATGDYGYTF | once | TRBV10-3 | TRBD1 | TRBJ1-2
TGTGCCAGCAGCTTAGATACTGTCAGTAGAGCTTTCTTT | CASSLDTVSRAFF | - | TRBV11-2 | - | TRBJ1-1
TGTGCCAGCAGATCCGGACTAGCGGGAGAGAGAGATACGCAGTATTTT | CASRSGLAGERDTQYF | - | TRBV7-2 | TRBD2 | TRBJ2-3
TGTGCCAGCAGTTCGTACACTGAAGCTTTCTTT | CASSSYTEAFF | - | TRBV27 | - | TRBJ1-1
TGTGCCAGCAGCGCACCGCATGAGCGGGGGGACCATGAGCAGTTCTTC | CASSAPHERGDHEQFF | - | TRBV5-6 | TRBD2 | TRBJ2-1
TGCGCCAGCAGCTTGGGGGACCTAGAGCGAGAGACCCAGTACTTC | CASSLGDLERETQYF | - | TRBV5-1 | - | TRBJ2-5
TGCAGCTTTAGACTAGCGGGCTCCTACGAGCAGTACTTC | CSFRLAGSYEQYF | - | TRBV29-1 | TRBD2 | TRBJ2-7
TGTGCCAGCAGCCCTTTGAGCGGGGCCAACGTCCTGACTTTC | CASSPLSGANVLTF | - | TRBV5-6 | - | TRBJ2-6
TGTGCCAGCAGCGTAGACCCGGCCTACTATGGCTACACCTTC | CASSVDPAYYGYTF | - | TRBV9 | - | TRBJ1-2
TGTGCCAGCAGCTTAGGGCAGGGCGAGCAGTACTTC | CASSLGQGEQYF | - | TRBV11-2 | - | TRBJ2-7
TGTGCCAGCAGTTACTCGAGAACTTCCTACGAGCAGTACTTC | CASSYSRTSYEQYF | - | TRBV6-6 | - | TRBJ2-7
TGTGCCAGTAAATGGACCGGTCTCCTTTTTCAGCCCCAGCATTTT | CASKWTGLLFQPQHF | - | TRBV19 | - | TRBJ1-5
TGCGCCAGCAGCAGAGGACAGGTTGGGAACATTCAGTACTTC | CASSRGQVGNIQYF | - | TRBV5-1 | TRBD1 | TRBJ2-4
TGTGCCATCGGCCAGGCGGCTAATGAAAAACTGTTTTTT | CAIGQAANEKLFF | - | TRBV10-3 | - | TRBJ1-4
TGTGCTAGCAGCTTTGGGCTAGCGGACACCGGGGAGCTGTTTTTT | CASSFGLADTGELFF | - | TRBV7-7 | TRBD2 | TRBJ2-2
TGTGCCAGCAGTGGGAGATGGGCCTACGAGCAGTACTTC | CASSGRWAYEQYF | - | TRBV6-1 | - | TRBJ2-7
TGTGCCAGCAGCTTACTCGGGCTGAACACCGGGGAGCTGTTTTTT | CASSLLGLNTGELFF | - | TRBV7-2 | - | TRBJ2-2
TGCGCCAGCAGCTTGGCTAGCGGGACAACCTACGAGCAGTACTTC | CASSLASGTTYEQYF | - | TRBV5-1 | TRBD2 | TRBJ2-7
TGCAGCGGAGGGGAGACCTACGAGCAGTACTTC | CSGGETYEQYF | - | TRBV29-1 | - | TRBJ2-7
TGTGCCAGCAGCTTAATCGGACTAGCGGGAAAAGAGACCCAGTACTTC | CASSLIGLAGKETQYF | - | TRBV7-2 | TRBD2 | TRBJ2-5
TGTGCCAGCAGCCTCAATCAGCCCCAGCATTTT | CASSLNQPQHF | few | TRBV6-1 | - | TRBJ1-5
TGTGCCAGCAGTGATGGGAGGACAGGTGATGGCTACACCTTC | CASSDGRTGDGYTF | - | TRBV6-1 | TRBD1 | TRBJ1-2
TGCGCCAGCAGCTTGAGGGACCAAGCTAACTATGGCTACACCTTC | CASSLRDQANYGYTF | - | TRBV5-1 | - | TRBJ1-2
TGTGCCAGCAGCCAAGATCGGACCTATGGCTACACCTTC | CASSQDRTYGYTF | - | TRBV14 | - | TRBJ1-2
TGTGCCAGCTCACGAGTCAGGATAAACTCTGGAAACACCATATATTTT | CASSRVRINSGNTIYF | - | TRBV18 | - | TRBJ1-3
TGTGCCAGCAGCCCTGGGACAGCTCAAGAGACCCAGTACTTC | CASSPGTAQETQYF | once | TRBV5-6 | TRBD1 | TRBJ2-5
TGTGCCAGCTCATCGACTAGCGGGAGGCAGGCCGGGGAGCTGTTTTTT | CASSSTSGRQAGELFF | - | TRBV18 | TRBD2 | TRBJ2-2